Listed below are T cell receptor beta chains from one sample, sequenced in a study of glioma-infiltrating T cells after dendritic cell vaccination. Sequencing was performed with immunoSEQ multiplex PCR; in TCRdb, only in-frame clones are kept and a portion is missing. The sample contains roughly 68,000 clones, roughly 80% of which appear only once. The specimen comprised blood, sampled before dendritic cell vaccination. These receptors were obtained from a human donor with glioblastoma. The CDR3 runs from the conserved cysteine through the conserved F or W. D genes are given only for firm matches. The size of a clone is reported for some rows only, either as once, few or many, or as a class for expanded clones.

J	V	size	D	CDR3	DNA
TRBJ2-5	TRBV4-1	NA	TRBD2	CASSQDPSSGGQETQYF	TGCGCCAGCAGCCAAGACCCCTCTAGCGGGGGCCAAGAGACCCAGTACTTC
TRBJ2-1	TRBV27	once	NA	CASSLVAVDNEQFF	TGTGCCAGCAGTTTAGTCGCGGTCGACAATGAGCAGTTCTTC
TRBJ1-4	TRBV7-2	NA	NA	CASSRQGRANEKLFF	TGTGCCAGCAGCCGTCAGGGGCGGGCTAATGAAAAACTGTTTTTT
TRBJ1-5	TRBV7-2	once	NA	CASSLLNQPQHF	TGTGCCAGCAGCTTATTAAATCAGCCCCAGCATTTT
TRBJ2-1	TRBV2	once	NA	CASRGPSSYNEQFF	TGTGCCAGCAGGGGCCCAAGCTCCTACAATGAGCAGTTCTTC
TRBJ1-1	TRBV10-3	once	NA	CAITATDNTEAFF	TGTGCCATCACGGCGACAGATAACACTGAAGCTTTCTTT
TRBJ2-5	TRBV27	NA	TRBD2	CASSLGGGPQETQYF	TGTGCCAGCAGTTTGGGGGGAGGGCCCCAAGAGACCCAGTACTTC
TRBJ1-1	TRBV6-6	NA	TRBD1	CASRDRDRGRTEAFF	TGTGCCAGCAGAGATCGGGACAGGGGACGCACTGAAGCTTTCTTT
TRBJ1-1	TRBV10-3	NA	NA	CAINRGTEAFF	TGTGCCATCAATCGGGGCACTGAAGCTTTCTTT
TRBJ2-7	TRBV11-2	NA	TRBD1	CASSAYRGEQYF	TGTGCCAGCAGCGCTTACAGGGGCGAGCAGTACTTC
TRBJ2-1	TRBV14	NA	TRBD1	CASSLRGWNEQFF	TGTGCCAGCAGCCTCAGGGGGTGGAATGAGCAGTTCTTC
TRBJ1-4	TRBV18	few	NA	CASSRGSGEKLFF	TGTGCCAGCTCGCGCGGATCGGGGGAAAAACTGTTTTTT
TRBJ1-2	TRBV19	few	NA	CASSIERGQRGGYTF	TGTGCCAGTAGTATAGAACGCGGACAGCGCGGCGGCTACACCTTC
TRBJ2-3	TRBV5-8	NA	TRBD2	CASSFSRLAGDPDTQYF	TGTGCCAGCAGCTTTTCTCGCCTAGCGGGGGATCCAGATACGCAGTATTTT
TRBJ2-3	TRBV2	NA	TRBD2	CASSVAGPTDTQYF	TGTGCCAGCAGTGTAGCGGGGCCCACAGATACGCAGTATTTT
TRBJ2-2	TRBV11-2	NA	TRBD2	CASTRGAGGPVGELFF	TGTGCCAGCACCCGCGGAGCGGGGGGGCCGGTCGGGGAGCTGTTTTTT
TRBJ1-4	TRBV5-4	NA	NA	CASSPMGEAAREKLFF	TGTGCCAGCAGCCCTATGGGGGAGGCCGCTAGGGAAAAACTGTTTTTT
TRBJ2-5	TRBV12-5	NA	NA	CASGLLPGHLYQETQYF	TGTGCTAGTGGTTTGCTACCGGGACATCTGTACCAAGAGACCCAGTACTTC
TRBJ2-1	TRBV19	NA	NA	CASRYTNEQFF	TGTGCCAGTAGGTACACCAATGAGCAGTTCTTC
TRBJ2-1	TRBV6-6	NA	NA	CASNKGGGLAHNEQFF	TGTGCCAGCAACAAAGGCGGAGGTCTAGCCCACAATGAGCAGTTCTTC
TRBJ2-2	TRBV28	NA	TRBD1	CASSADRGKNTGELFF	TGTGCCAGCAGTGCGGACAGGGGGAAGAACACCGGGGAGCTGTTTTTT
TRBJ1-3	TRBV6-6	NA	NA	CASVPTGSGNTIYF	TGTGCCAGCGTACCCACCGGCTCTGGAAACACCATATATTTT
TRBJ2-3	TRBV6-1	NA	NA	CASSEAIIAASLTDTQYF	TGTGCCAGCAGTGAAGCAATTATAGCGGCCTCCCTCACAGATACGCAGTATTTT
TRBJ2-3	TRBV13	NA	NA	CASSGRQASTDTQYF	TGTGCCAGCAGCGGGCGACAGGCTAGCACAGATACGCAGTATTTT
TRBJ1-2	TRBV9	NA	TRBD1	CASTGGVNYGYTF	TGTGCCAGCACAGGGGGCGTCAACTATGGCTACACCTTC
TRBJ2-5	TRBV5-1	NA	NA	CASSLDHSPGETQYF	TGCGCCAGCAGCTTGGACCATAGCCCGGGGGAGACCCAGTACTTC
TRBJ1-5	TRBV7-2	NA	TRBD1	CASSTSQGANQPQHF	TGTGCCAGCAGCACGTCACAGGGGGCGAATCAGCCCCAGCATTTT
TRBJ2-1	TRBV4-2	NA	NA	CASSQEGPRGNEQFF	TGTGCCAGCAGCCAAGAAGGCCCCCGGGGGAATGAGCAGTTCTTC
TRBJ1-2	TRBV7-9	few	TRBD1	CASSLATGTGGGYTF	TGTGCCAGCAGCTTAGCCACCGGGACAGGGGGCGGCTACACCTTC
TRBJ1-2	TRBV28	NA	TRBD1	CASSGGGQAFYGYTF	TGTGCCAGCAGCGGAGGAGGACAGGCCTTCTATGGCTACACCTTC
TRBJ1-2	TRBV6-1	NA	TRBD1	CASSGYRGTNGYTF	TGTGCCAGCAGTGGCTACAGGGGGACGAATGGCTACACCTTC
TRBJ1-4	TRBV28	NA	NA	CASSLPGTRKEKLFF	TGTGCCAGCAGTTTGCCTGGGACACGGAAAGAAAAACTGTTTTTT
TRBJ2-2	TRBV27	NA	TRBD2	CASTKDSARLALGTGELFF	TGTGCCAGCACCAAAGACTCGGCGAGACTAGCATTGGGCACCGGGGAGCTGTTTTTT
TRBJ2-7	TRBV5-6	NA	TRBD1	CASSRTGSPYEQYF	TGTGCCAGCAGCCGGACAGGGTCCCCCTACGAGCAGTACTTC
TRBJ1-5	TRBV7-9	once	TRBD1	CASSLWTGEISQPQHF	TGTGCCAGCAGCTTATGGACAGGGGAAATAAGTCAGCCCCAGCATTTT
TRBJ2-3	TRBV5-1	once	TRBD1	CASSLEGAGTDTQYF	TGCGCCAGCAGCTTGGAGGGGGCGGGCACAGATACGCAGTATTTT
TRBJ2-3	TRBV7-7	few	NA	CASSLGGNFGDTQYF	TGTGCTAGCAGCTTAGGAGGGAATTTTGGAGATACGCAGTATTTT
TRBJ2-1	TRBV9	NA	TRBD2	CASSTGLAGYNEQFF	TGTGCCAGCAGCACCGGACTAGCGGGGTACAATGAGCAGTTCTTC
TRBJ1-2	TRBV19	NA	NA	CASRTEIYGYTF	TGTGCCAGTAGGACAGAGATCTATGGCTACACCTTC